This is a list of T cell receptor beta chains from one sample in a study of cytomegalovirus exposure and HLA in healthy donors. This table comes from immunoSEQ multiplex PCR, and its TCRdb copy is limited to in-frame clones, with some not included. The data contain nearly 65,000 clones, 73% of them singletons. Sequencing input: PBMCs. These receptors all stem from a man in his fifties in good health and CMV-seronegative. CDR3s include the opening cysteine and the closing phenylalanine or tryptophan. The order of the fields is J gene, clone size, V gene, D gene, CDR3 DNA, CDR3 protein. The D gene is left open where the match is weak. A row's size may be missing; if present it is once, few, many or a size class.

>TRBJ2-3|NA|TRBV6-6|NA
TGTGCCAGCAGCCTTGAGGCCACAGATACGCAGTATTTT
CASSLEATDTQYF
>TRBJ2-7|few|TRBV27|TRBD2
TGTGCCAGCAGCCTGCGGACTAGCGGGACCTACGAGCAGTACTTC
CASSLRTSGTYEQYF
>TRBJ1-1|NA|TRBV6-5|NA
TGTGCCAGCAGCTTCCGGGGGACGAACACTGAAGCTTTCTTT
CASSFRGTNTEAFF
>TRBJ2-5|few|TRBV13|NA
TGTGCCAGCAGCGGGCGGGCTAGCGCAAGGTACCAAGAGACCCAGTACTTC
CASSGRASARYQETQYF
>TRBJ2-5|NA|TRBV27|NA
TGTGCCAGCAGACGTATTGGGGGGGAGACCCAGTACTTC
CASRRIGGETQYF
>TRBJ1-5|few|TRBV6-1|NA
TGTGCCAGCAGGGGGGCAAGTAATAGCAATCAGCCCCAGCATTTT
CASRGASNSNQPQHF
>TRBJ1-1|NA|TRBV19|TRBD1
TGTGCCAGTACTCCCTCCCAGGGGGCGAACACTGAAGCTTTCTTT
CASTPSQGANTEAFF
>TRBJ1-1|NA|TRBV5-6|NA
TGTGCCAGCAGCTCCACCTGGGGCGGTACTGAAGCTTTCTTT
CASSSTWGGTEAFF
>TRBJ1-1|NA|TRBV6-4|NA
TGTGCCAGCAGTGTGAGCGCGACAGGTGGGAACACTGAAGCTTTCTTT
CASSVSATGGNTEAFF
>TRBJ2-3|NA|TRBV4-2|TRBD1
TGTGCCAGCAGCCAGGGGACAGGGGACACAGATACGCAGTATTTT
CASSQGTGDTDTQYF
>TRBJ2-7|NA|TRBV30|NA
TGTGCCTGGAGCGACTACAACGAGCAGTACTTC
CAWSDYNEQYF
>TRBJ1-2|NA|TRBV30|TRBD1
TGTGCCTGGAGTCCCAGCCGGACAGGGGGAGGCTACACCTTC
CAWSPSRTGGGYTF
>TRBJ2-3|NA|TRBV28|NA
TGTGCCAGCGGGGGGACAGCTAGCACAGATACGCAGTATTTT
CASGGTASTDTQYF
>TRBJ2-3|NA|TRBV27|TRBD1
TGTGCCAGCAGTTTCACCCGGACAGGGTTTTCAGATACGCAGTATTTT
CASSFTRTGFSDTQYF
>TRBJ2-1|few|TRBV5-1|NA
TGCGCCAGCAGCCTCGCGACTACCTCCTACAATGAGCAGTTCTTC
CASSLATTSYNEQFF
>TRBJ2-3|NA|TRBV9|TRBD2
TGTGCCAGCAGCATGGGACTAGCGGGGGCCCCGGCAGATACGCAGTATTTT
CASSMGLAGAPADTQYF
>TRBJ1-2|NA|TRBV5-1|NA
TGCGCCAGCAGCTTGATGACAGGCTATGGCTACACCTTC
CASSLMTGYGYTF
>TRBJ1-2|NA|TRBV11-2|NA
TGTGCCAGCAGCTTCGGGACTCCCGACCTCTATGGCTACACCTTC
CASSFGTPDLYGYTF
>TRBJ2-1|NA|TRBV6-4|NA
TGTGCCAGCAGGCCCAGGCTGTTCTTC
CASRPRLFF
>TRBJ1-4|NA|TRBV12-5|NA
TGTGCTAGTGCTCTAAGCCCGGGGGAAAAACTGTTTTTT
CASALSPGEKLFF
>TRBJ1-4|few|TRBV27|TRBD1
TGTGCCAGCAGTTCCCCCGGGACAGGGTTGGAAAAACTGTTTTTT
CASSSPGTGLEKLFF
>TRBJ1-6|NA|TRBV5-8|NA
TGTGCCAGCAGCCGGGGACAAGGGAATTCACCCCTCCACTTT
CASSRGQGNSPLHF
>TRBJ1-4|NA|TRBV18|NA
TGTGCCAGCTCACAGCCAGGAACAACTAATGAAAAACTGTTTTTT
CASSQPGTTNEKLFF
>TRBJ2-1|NA|TRBV6-4|TRBD2
TGTGCCAGCAGCCGGACTAGCGGGGGGCCCTACAATGAGCAGTTCTTC
CASSRTSGGPYNEQFF
>TRBJ1-1|NA|TRBV5-6|TRBD1
TGTGCCAGCAGCTTACAGGGGGCTATGCTCGTCACTGAAGCTTTCTTT
CASSLQGAMLVTEAFF
>TRBJ1-4|NA|TRBV18|TRBD1
TGTGCCAGCTCTAGGGACAGGGCTGACGAAAAACTGTTTTTT
CASSRDRADEKLFF
>TRBJ1-1|once|TRBV27|TRBD1
TGTGCCAGCAGTGTACAGGGGGCGAACACTGAAGCTTTCTTT
CASSVQGANTEAFF
>TRBJ2-5|NA|TRBV19|TRBD2
TGTGCCAGTAGGACTAGCGGGGCTTGGGAGACCCAGTACTTC
CASRTSGAWETQYF
>TRBJ2-3|NA|TRBV30|TRBD1
TGTGCCCGGAGCCCGGGACAGGGGCAAGATACGCAGTATTTT
CARSPGQGQDTQYF
>TRBJ1-2|once|TRBV4-1|NA
TGCGCCAGCAGCCAAGGCCGCAGGGCCGGATTCTACACCTTC
CASSQGRRAGFYTF
>TRBJ2-7|NA|TRBV7-3|NA
TGTGCCAGCAGCTTAAGCTTCGGCAGGGACTACGAGCAGTACTTC
CASSLSFGRDYEQYF
>TRBJ1-2|NA|TRBV30|NA
TGTGCCTGGAGTTCTCGTGGCTTTGGCTACACCTTC
CAWSSRGFGYTF
>TRBJ2-3|NA|TRBV7-3|TRBD2
TGTGCCAGCAGCGCCAGCGGGGGGCCAGATACGCAGTATTTT
CASSASGGPDTQYF
>TRBJ1-2|NA|TRBV10-3|NA
TGTGCCATCACCTCGACAACGCCTGGCTATGGCTACACCTTC
CAITSTTPGYGYTF
>TRBJ2-5|NA|TRBV7-9|TRBD2
TGTGCCAGCAGCTTAGGGGGACTAGCGGGGCGAAAGGAGACCCAGTACTTC
CASSLGGLAGRKETQYF
>TRBJ2-7|NA|TRBV28|TRBD2
TGTGCCAGCAGTTCCTCCGGACTAGCGGGGGGGCGCGAGCAGTACTTC
CASSSSGLAGGREQYF
>TRBJ2-1|NA|TRBV5-6|TRBD1
TGTGCCAGCAGCTTGGTGGGACAGAACAATGAGCAGTTCTTC
CASSLVGQNNEQFF
>TRBJ2-1|NA|TRBV9|TRBD2
TGTGCCAGCAGCCCGCGGGGGGGCCTGTCTAATGAGCAGTTCTTC
CASSPRGGLSNEQFF
>TRBJ1-1|NA|TRBV30|NA
TGTGCCTGGGTAAGGGGCCTGGGGGCTTTCTTT
CAWVRGLGAFF
>TRBJ2-3|NA|TRBV27|NA
TGTGCCAGCAGTTTGGTGGGGGGGGCGAGTGGAAATACGCAGTATTTT
CASSLVGGASGNTQYF
>TRBJ1-5|NA|TRBV4-1|NA
TGCGCCAGCAGCCAAGATCGGGGTCCGGGCAATCAGCCCCAGCATTTT
CASSQDRGPGNQPQHF
>TRBJ1-2|NA|TRBV6-1|NA
TGTGCCAGCCACATTCGGGATGGCTACACCTTC
CASHIRDGYTF